Below are 30 T cell receptor beta chains sequenced from a single sample in a study of T cell changes during pregnancy in multiple sclerosis. The method was immunoSEQ multiplex PCR; TCRdb's version includes in-frame clones alone and lacks a portion of them. Here the sample spans under 75,000 clones, approximately 90% being singletons. The sequencing here drew on peripheral blood, taken in the third trimester of pregnancy. All receptors derive from a female donor in good health, enrolled as a control in a pregnancy study.

This clone was observed once. The chain recombines TRBV9 with TRBJ2-7, with TRBD2 matching over 7 bases. This CDR3 is 13 amino acids long. Germline loops: CDR1 SGDLS, CDR2 YYNGEE. The J segment lost 4 bases and the V segment lost 2 bases, leaving 3 bases of the junction unmatched. In DNA, the CDR3 is TGTGCCAGCAGCGTTGACGGGGGGTACGAGCAGTACTTC. Encoded protein: CASSVDGGYEQYF. The variable domain in full, completed from reference TRBV9 and TRBJ2-7, reads DSGVTQTPKHLITATGQRVTLRCSPRSGDLSVYWYQQSLDQGLQFLIQYYNGEERAKGNILERFSAQQFPDLHSELNLSSLELGDSALYFCASSVDGGYEQYFGPGTRLTVT.

This clone was observed a single time. The chain recombines TRBV7-6 with TRBJ2-1, with 13 bases lining up with TRBD2. Looked up from germline, CDR1 is SGHVS and CDR2 is FNYEAQ. V dropped 2 bases and J dropped 5; count of bases not matched to a gene: 6. This CDR3 is 17 amino acids long. CDR3 loop: CASSLKLAGGLDNEQFF. The CDR3 region has the DNA TGTGCCAGCAGCTTAAAACTAGCGGGGGGGCTAGACAATGAGCAGTTCTTC.

The chain joins TRBV5-1 to TRBJ1-2, with D possibly TRBD1 on 5 matching bases. Germline CDR1 is SGHRS and CDR2 is YFSETQ. Trimming stripped 1 base from V and 5 bases from J, with 9 bases between. CDR3 length: 13 residues. The CDR3 loop reads CASSLLGHYGYTF. The DNA for the CDR3 is TGCGCCAGCAGCTTGTTGGGGCATTATGGCTACACCTTC. The full variable domain, completed using reference TRBV5-1 and TRBJ1-2, is KAGVTQTPRYLIKTRGQQVTLSCSPISGHRSVSWYQQTPGQGLQFLFEYFSETQRNKGNFPGRFSGRQFSNSRSEMNVSTLELGDSALYLCASSLLGHYGYTFGSGTRLTVV.

The chain combines TRBV6-5 with TRBJ1-5, with D possibly TRBD1 on 5 matching bases. The CDR3 runs to 15 residues. Germline V gene data show CDR1 as MNHEY and CDR2 as SVGAGI. Deletions cut 0 bases from V and 6 bases from J, with 12 bases between. The CDR3 protein is CASSYSSQGGQPQHF. As DNA, the CDR3 is TGTGCCAGCAGTTACTCGTCGCAGGGCGGTCAGCCCCAGCATTTT.

This clone was recorded once. Other DNA sequences of this sample code for an identical CDR3. This chain links TRBV4-3 with TRBJ1-2, with TRBD1 matching 8 bases. From germline, CDR1 is LGHNA and CDR2 YSLEER. With 0 bases clipped from V and 5 bases from J, the junction kept 5 bases outside the gene matches. The length of the CDR3 is 15 residues. The DNA for the CDR3 is TGCGCCAGCAGCCAAGATGGGACAGGCCCTTATGGCTACACCTTC. It translates to CASSQDGTGPYGYTF.

This chain joins TRBV19 and TRBJ1-2; 7 positions match TRBD1. Trimming cost V 5 bases and J 4 bases; bases outside gene matches: 13. The CDR3 loop spans 16 amino acids. Germline V gives CDR1 LNHDA, CDR2 SQIVND (reference sequence). CDR3 region: CASSAPGGGALYGYTF. The CDR3 DNA reads as TGTGCCAGTAGTGCCCCCGGAGGGGGCGCGCTCTATGGCTACACCTTC.

The chain employs TRBV27 and TRBJ1-2, with TRBD1 matching 8 bases. The ends lost 2 bases at V and 4 bases at J; junction bases unmatched: 6. The CDR3 runs 15 residues. CDR1 MNHEY and CDR2 SMNVEV come from the germline V gene (reference sequence). In nucleotides, the CDR3 is TGTGCCAGCAGTTTAACAGGGGGAAGGCTCTATGGCTACACCTTC. This codes for CASSLTGGRLYGYTF.

The chain has TRBV2 and TRBJ2-7; the match to TRBD1 covers 8 bases. The germline V gene encodes CDR1 SNHLY and CDR2 FYNNEI. This CDR3 is 15 amino acids long. V gave up 3 bases and J gave up 0 bases; unmatched junction bases: 4. CDR3 sequence: CASSEGQAISYEQYF. The CDR3 nucleotides read TGTGCCAGCAGTGAGGGACAGGCCATCTCCTACGAGCAGTACTTC.

This clone was observed a single time. V and J are TRBV7-8 and TRBJ2-3; D unclear. CDR1 and CDR2 from the germline V gene are SGHVS and FQNEAQ. This CDR3 spans 13 amino acids. V dropped 6 bases and J dropped 6 bases, with 13 bases sitting between them. The CDR3 DNA reads as TGTGCCAGCAGATTCAAGTCGAGCGATACGCAGTATTTT. It translates to CASRFKSSDTQYF. The variable domain in full, completed from reference TRBV7-8 and TRBJ2-3, reads GAGVSQSPRYKVAKRGQDVALRCDPISGHVSLFWYQQALGQGPEFLTYFQNEAQLDKSGLPSDRFFAERPEGSVSTLKIQRTQQEDSAVYLCASRFKSSDTQYFGPGTRLTVL.

This chain links TRBV7-2 with TRBJ1-5, with TRBD1 identical over 9 bases. In germline, CDR1 is SGHTA, CDR2 FQGNSA. Trimming cost V 5 bases and J 6 bases; bases outside gene matches: 5. The CDR3 covers 14 residues. CDR3 loop: CASSPRQGGQPQHF. The DNA of the CDR3 is TGTGCCAGCAGCCCCAGACAGGGGGGTCAGCCCCAGCATTTT.

This rearrangement joins TRBV6-5 to TRBJ2-7; D may be TRBD2 (7 bases). The V end was cut by 2 bases, the J end by 2 bases, with 13 bases between. This CDR3 has 15 amino acids. Germline values: CDR1 MNHEY, CDR2 SVGAGI. This CDR3 reads CASSYLGGGAYEQYF. The CDR3, as DNA: TGTGCCAGCAGTTACCTAGGGGGGGGAGCCTACGAGCAGTACTTC.

The V call is TRBV7-2, the J call TRBJ1-2; 7 bases agree with TRBD1. Germline loops: CDR1 SGHTA, CDR2 FQGNSA. The V segment lost 5 bases and the J segment 0 bases; nucleotides outside the gene matches: 6. The CDR3 loop spans 15 amino acids. This CDR3 is CASSLFQGANYGYTF. CDR3 coding DNA: TGTGCCAGCAGCCTCTTCCAGGGGGCTAACTATGGCTACACCTTC.

V usage is TRBV7-9 and J usage is TRBJ2-7, with D possibly TRBD2 on 5 matching bases. The V gene's germline CDR1 is SEHNR and CDR2 FQNEAQ (reference sequence). V was cut by 6 bases and J by 1 base, with 16 bases left in between. The CDR3 totals 15 residues. In DNA form, the CDR3 reads TGTGCCAGCAGTCAAAGCCGGACTGGGTCCTACGAGCAGTACTTC. It codes for CASSQSRTGSYEQYF.

V and J are TRBV7-2 and TRBJ1-2; 7 bases fit TRBD1. The CDR3 extends over 14 amino acids. Germline CDR1 is SGHTA and CDR2 is FQGNSA. J lost 8 bases, V lost 3 bases, and 9 bases had no gene match. The CDR3 DNA reads TGTGCCAGCAGCTTGCTACAGGGGCCGGGGGGCTACACCTTC. This sequence encodes CASSLLQGPGGYTF.

This chain connects TRBV30 to TRBJ2-7; 8 nucleotides match TRBD1. The germline gives CDR1 GTSNPN, CDR2 SVGIG (reference sequence). Trimming removed 4 bases from V and 3 bases from J; junction bases left unmatched: 5. The CDR3 is 13 residues long. The CDR3 region is CAWNPGQDYEQYF. The DNA for the CDR3 is TGTGCCTGGAACCCGGGACAGGACTACGAGCAGTACTTC.

The chain uses TRBV4-3 and TRBJ2-7, with TRBD2 matching over 8 bases. This CDR3 is built from 15 residues. Germline CDR1 reads LGHNA; CDR2 reads YSLEER. With 4 bases clipped from V and 2 bases from J, the junction kept 7 bases outside the gene matches. This CDR3 reads CASSPGPGGPYEQYF. The CDR3 bases are TGCGCCAGCAGCCCCGGCCCGGGGGGGCCCTACGAGCAGTACTTC.

DNA for the CDR3: TGTGCCAGCAGCTTAAGGGGGCGGGGGGGCCCCGCTAGCACAGATACGCAGTATTTT. Translated: CASSLRGRGGPASTDTQYF. The chain links TRBV7-3 to TRBJ2-3; 9 bases map to TRBD2. V trimming: 1 base; J trimming: 0 bases; junction bases outside the gene matches: 11. Looked up from germline, CDR1 is SGHTA and CDR2 is FQGTGA. This CDR3 is 19 amino acids long.

The chain is built from TRBV18 and TRBJ1-4; D is unresolved. The germline CDR1 and CDR2 sequences are KGHSH and LQKENI. The CDR3 sequence is 13 residues long. Trimming removed 0 bases at V and 7 bases at J, with 6 bases between. The CDR3 protein is CASSPPPGEKLFF. CDR3 DNA: TGTGCCAGCTCACCACCCCCGGGTGAAAAACTGTTTTTT.

The chain links TRBV7-2 to TRBJ2-7; D is perhaps TRBD1 (7 bases). The germline V and J ends were trimmed by 3 bases and 7 bases, with 16 bases remaining between them. This CDR3 spans 14 amino acids. Per the germline V gene, CDR1 is SGHTA and CDR2 is FQGNSA. CDR3 bases: TGTGCCAGCAGCTTCGGAGGGGGCTCTAGGGAGCAGTACTTC. The encoded protein is CASSFGGGSREQYF.

In its sample, this clone was seen once. This sequence joins TRBV6-5 and TRBJ2-1, with TRBD1 matching over 10 bases. Trimming at V came to 6 bases and at J to 7 bases, leaving 6 bases not matched to a gene. CDR3 size: 14 residues. Looked up from germline, CDR1 is MNHEY and CDR2 is SVGAGI. DNA of the CDR3: TGTGCCAGCAGACGTGGGACAGGGGTGAATGAGCAGTTCTTC. Its protein is CASRRGTGVNEQFF.

This clone was detected only once. CDR3 protein: CASSLRTGGAPGELFF. The CDR3 DNA is TGTGCCAGCAGCTTAAGAACAGGGGGCGCCCCCGGGGAGCTGTTTTTT. The rearrangement joins TRBV7-2 to TRBJ2-2; 9 nucleotides match TRBD1. V trimming: 2 bases; J trimming: 6 bases; junction bases outside the gene matches: 7. The CDR3 length is 16 residues. Germline V gene sequence: CDR1 SGHTA, CDR2 FQGNSA.

This chain joins TRBV28 and TRBJ2-5; D call uncertain. Germline CDR1 is MDHEN and CDR2 is SYDVKM. V lost 1 base to trimming and J lost 0 bases, with 3 bases between them. The CDR3 loop spans 13 amino acids. CDR3 residues: CASSLSYQETQYF. CDR3 nucleotide sequence: TGTGCCAGCAGTTTATCGTACCAAGAGACCCAGTACTTC.

This chain links TRBV18 with TRBJ2-6; 8 bases align to TRBD2. The CDR3 is made up of 20 amino acids. Germline CDR1 KGHSH, CDR2 LQKENI. The junction had 13 bases not matched to a gene; V was cut back by 3 bases and J by 0 bases. This CDR3 is CASSPLLSRGASSGANVLTF. Here the CDR3 DNA reads TGTGCCAGCTCACCCCTTTTGTCGCGGGGGGCGAGCTCTGGGGCCAACGTCCTGACTTTC.

The chain carries TRBV30 and TRBJ1-4; TRBD1 agrees at 8 bases. Trimming removed 0 bases from V and 5 bases from J; junction bases left unmatched: 2. Germline values: CDR1 GTSNPN, CDR2 SVGIG (reference sequence). The CDR3 totals 14 residues. The CDR3 DNA is TGTGCCTGGAGTGTACGACAGGGGAATGAAAAACTGTTTTTT. This encodes CAWSVRQGNEKLFF.

J is TRBJ1-1 and V is TRBV6-1; D is uncertain. Germline values: CDR1 MNHNS, CDR2 SASEGT. This CDR3 is 13 amino acids long. The DNA for the CDR3 is TGTGCGGACGGAGGATTCCGGGACACTGAAGCTTTCTTT. Protein product: CADGGFRDTEAFF.

This rearrangement joins TRBV6-1 to TRBJ1-2; 8 bases are a match to TRBD1. This CDR3 comprises 13 residues. Germline V gene lookup returns CDR1 MNHNS and CDR2 SASEGT. The junction had 6 bases not matched to a gene; V was cut back by 6 bases and J by 6 bases. CDR3 bases: TGTGCCAGCAGGGACAGGGTAGTCGATGGCTACACCTTC. It translates to CASRDRVVDGYTF.

The J gene is TRBJ2-7, the V gene TRBV5-1; D is perhaps TRBD2 (6 bases). V lost 2 bases, J lost 0 bases, and 12 bases lay in between. Germline V gene data show CDR1 as SGHRS and CDR2 as YFSETQ. This CDR3 is built from 15 residues. The DNA for the CDR3 is TGCGCCAGCAGCTTAGGAGGGATGAGCTCCTACGAGCAGTACTTC. This gives the protein CASSLGGMSSYEQYF.

The J gene is TRBJ2-5, the V gene TRBV5-1, with TRBD2 matching 7 bases. Germline V gene data show CDR1 as SGHRS and CDR2 as YFSETQ. The CDR3 totals 13 residues. V shed 1 base and J 5 bases; nucleotides not matched to a gene: 2. Here the CDR3 DNA reads TGCGCCAGCAGCTTGAAGGGAGGGGAGACCCAGTACTTC. Translated, it gives CASSLKGGETQYF.

This clone showed up just once. The V call is TRBV6-6, the J call TRBJ1-1; D is unclear. The length of the CDR3 is 15 residues. The V gene lost 6 bases and the J gene lost 3 bases, with 17 bases spanning the gap. CDR1 MNHNY and CDR2 SVGAGI come from the germline V gene (reference sequence). As DNA, the CDR3 is TGTGCCAGCAGCCCCCCCTTAACTGAATACACTGAAGCTTTCTTT. Protein sequence: CASSPPLTEYTEAFF.

This chain links TRBV5-4 with TRBJ1-5; D is undetermined. The CDR3 has 16 amino acids. Germline CDR1 and CDR2: SGHNT and YYREEE (reference sequence). V lost 1 base to trimming and J lost 1 base, with 12 bases between them. The CDR3 loop reads CASSLRPGESNQPQHF. The CDR3 DNA reads as TGTGCCAGCAGCTTGCGGCCAGGTGAAAGCAATCAGCCCCAGCATTTT.